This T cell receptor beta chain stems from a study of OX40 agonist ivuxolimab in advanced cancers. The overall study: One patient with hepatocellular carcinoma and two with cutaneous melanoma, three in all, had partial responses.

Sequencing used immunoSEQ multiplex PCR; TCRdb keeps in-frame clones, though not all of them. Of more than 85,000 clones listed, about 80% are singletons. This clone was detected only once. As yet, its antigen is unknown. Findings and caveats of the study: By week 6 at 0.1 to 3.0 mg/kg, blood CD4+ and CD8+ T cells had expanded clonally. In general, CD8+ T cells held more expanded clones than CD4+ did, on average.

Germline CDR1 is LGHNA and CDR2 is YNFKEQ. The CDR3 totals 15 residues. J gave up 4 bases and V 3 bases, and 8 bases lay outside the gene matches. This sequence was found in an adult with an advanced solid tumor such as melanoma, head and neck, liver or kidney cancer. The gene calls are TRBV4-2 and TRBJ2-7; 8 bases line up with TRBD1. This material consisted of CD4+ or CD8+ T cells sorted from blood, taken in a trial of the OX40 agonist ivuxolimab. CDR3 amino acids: CASSQATGDTYEQYF. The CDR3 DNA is TGTGCCAGCAGCCAGGCGACAGGGGATACTTACGAGCAGTACTTC.